This TCR beta chain was documented in a study of T cell clusters in autoimmune cytopenias. This CDR3 is 15 amino acids long. CDR1 is SQVTM and CDR2 is ANQGSEA in the germline V gene. TRB amplification used roughly 250 ng of peripheral blood genomic DNA. One tube held mixed TRB-A and TRB-B primer pools for touch-down PCR. With the multiplex PCR reads reprocessed, TCRdb shows one record per CDR3 protein and no DNA. This table holds about 5,000 distinct CDR3 sequences. The sample was also reused in another study, on T cell repertoires in aging, cancer and after chemotherapy. That work contributes: Loss of evenness, beyond lost richness, contributed to age-related TCR diversity decline in cancer patients. Median generation probability rose over the chemotherapy interval in each cancer cohort, suggesting rebound thymic output.

The sample taken for sequencing was peripheral blood. The chain carries TRBV29-1 and TRBJ2-7; with no DNA, the TCRdb D assignment of TRBD2 cannot be verified. The receptor was derived from a human donor in good health. Here the CDR3 reads CSVEDRAGGSYEQYF.